One sample yielded the 32 T cell receptor beta chains listed below, sequenced in a study of cytomegalovirus exposure and HLA in healthy donors. Repertoires were generated with immunoSEQ multiplex PCR, while TCRdb's copy carries only in-frame clones and drops some. The table records 140,000 or so clones, over 80% of them present only once. Sequenced: PBMCs. The receptors come from a woman aged 25-40 years in good health and CMV-seropositive.

As for this clone: Other DNA sequences within the sample encode an identical CDR3. V is TRBV6-5 and J is TRBJ2-7; perhaps TRBD1 as D (5 bases). Germline V gives CDR1 MNHEY, CDR2 SVGAGI. Trimming shortened V by 2 bases and J by 3 bases, and 11 bases separated the two germline ends. The CDR3 loop spans 14 amino acids. CDR3 DNA: TGTGCCAGCAGTTACGGGCAGGGTGACTACGAGCAGTACTTC. This gives the protein CASSYGQGDYEQYF.

V and J are TRBV14 and TRBJ2-1; 9 bases agree with TRBD2. There are 19 residues in the CDR3. In germline, CDR1 is SGHDN, CDR2 FVKESK. Trimming cost V 2 bases and J 0 bases; bases outside gene matches: 11. DNA for the CDR3: TGTGCCAGCAGCCAATCCTCGTGGGATAGCGGGAGCTCCTACAATGAGCAGTTCTTC. Encoded protein: CASSQSSWDSGSSYNEQFF. Complete variable domain (other parts from reference TRBV14 and TRBJ2-1): EAGVTQFPSHSVIEKGQTVTLRCDPISGHDNLYWYRRVMGKEIKFLLHFVKESKQDESGMPNNRFLAERTGGTYSTLKVQPAELEDSGVYFCASSQSSWDSGSSYNEQFFGPGTRLTVL.

This clone was detected once. J is TRBJ2-7 and V is TRBV5-1; D call uncertain. This CDR3 spans 14 amino acids. Germline V gene lookup returns CDR1 SGHRS and CDR2 YFSETQ. The V end lost 3 bases, the J end lost 0 bases, and 10 bases lay between the germline ends. The CDR3 nucleotides read TGCGCCAGCAGCTCTGTTTATAGCTCCTACGAGCAGTACTTC. It encodes CASSSVYSSYEQYF.

The chain links TRBV4-1 to TRBJ2-5; possible D gene TRBD1, 5 bases. CDR1 MGHRA and CDR2 YSYEKL come from the germline V gene. V lost 1 base to trimming and J lost 4 bases, with 13 bases between them. This CDR3 is 15 amino acids long. The CDR3: CASSQAPGLRETQYF. For the CDR3, the DNA is TGCGCCAGCAGCCAAGCTCCAGGGTTGCGAGAGACCCAGTACTTC.

In DNA form, the CDR3 reads TGTGCCAGCAGCGGACAGGGGGAGACCCAGTACTTC. As protein: CASSGQGETQYF. The chain couples TRBV2 to TRBJ2-5; TRBD1 matches at 9 bases. V lost 6 bases, J lost 5 bases, and 1 base stayed unmatched. The germline V gene has CDR1 SNHLY and CDR2 FYNNEI. This CDR3 contains 12 residues.

J is TRBJ2-7 and V is TRBV5-1; D is possibly TRBD1 (5 bases). This CDR3 spans 14 amino acids. V was trimmed by 1 base and J by 0 bases, leaving 8 bases between them. Germline V gives CDR1 SGHRS, CDR2 YFSETQ. The DNA for the CDR3 is TGCGCCAGCAGCTTGCTAGGGGCCTCCTACGAGCAGTACTTC. It encodes CASSLLGASYEQYF.

This chain links TRBV6-5 with TRBJ2-5, with D possibly being TRBD2 (6 bases). The V and J ends lost 4 bases and 4 bases respectively, with 10 bases between them. Germline V CDR1 and CDR2: MNHEY, SVGAGI. The length of the CDR3 is 13 residues. Here the CDR3 DNA reads TGTGCCAGCAGTTGGACCGGGGGAGAGACCCAGTACTTC. Protein: CASSWTGGETQYF.

The chain couples TRBV6-6 to TRBJ1-1; D may be TRBD1 (6 bases). The CDR3 is 13 amino acids. CDR1 is MNHNY and CDR2 is SVGAGI in the germline V gene (reference sequence). V was cut by 5 bases and J by 2 bases, with 9 bases left in between. CDR3 sequence (DNA): TGTGCCAGCAGTAAACAGGGCAACACTGAAGCTTTCTTT. Translation: CASSKQGNTEAFF.

The rearrangement uses TRBV4-2 and TRBJ2-5, with TRBD2 matching over 9 bases. In germline, CDR1 is LGHNA, CDR2 YNFKEQ. The ends lost 4 bases at V and 6 bases at J; junction bases unmatched: 6. This CDR3 contains 14 residues. This chain's CDR3 is CASSPASGEKTQYF. As DNA, the CDR3 is TGTGCCAGCAGCCCGGCTAGCGGGGAAAAGACCCAGTACTTC.

The genes are TRBV11-2 and TRBJ1-2, with a tentative D call TRBD1 (5 bases). The V and J ends lost 6 bases and 0 bases respectively, with 11 bases between them. This CDR3 has 14 amino acids. Germline V gives CDR1 SGHAT, CDR2 FQNNGV. The CDR3 loop is CASSFRQTNYGYTF. CDR3 bases: TGTGCCAGCAGTTTCAGACAGACTAACTATGGCTACACCTTC.

V is TRBV9 and J is TRBJ1-4, with D possibly TRBD1 on 6 matching bases. The CDR3 is made up of 12 amino acids. With 7 bases removed from V and 4 bases from J, the gap between germline ends came to 8 bases. In germline, CDR1 is SGDLS, CDR2 YYNGEE. CDR3 sequence reads: CASGRGNEKLFF. The CDR3 nucleotides read TGTGCCAGCGGCAGGGGTAATGAAAAACTGTTTTTT. Full variable domain (remainder filled in from reference TRBV9 and TRBJ1-4): DSGVTQTPKHLITATGQRVTLRCSPRSGDLSVYWYQQSLDQGLQFLIQYYNGEERAKGNILERFSAQQFPDLHSELNLSSLELGDSALYFCASGRGNEKLFFGSGTQLSVL.

J is TRBJ1-2 and V is TRBV6-6; D is unresolved. The ends were cut back, 6 bases at V and 2 bases at J, with 16 bases in the middle. The CDR3 is 15 residues long. Germline lookup yields CDR1 MNHNY and CDR2 SVGAGI (reference sequence). The CDR3 sequence: CASSYPVQANYGYTF. The CDR3 DNA follows: TGTGCCAGCAGCTACCCCGTGCAGGCAAACTATGGCTACACCTTC.

The chain recombines TRBV11-3 with TRBJ2-7; 10 nucleotides line up with TRBD2. Germline CDR1 and CDR2: SGHNT and YENEEA. V lost 5 bases, J lost 3 bases, and 22 bases stayed unmatched. This CDR3 is built from 20 residues. CDR3 bases: TGTGCCAGCAGCCAGGACATCCCCGAACCGGGACTAGCGATCATCTACGAGCAGTACTTC. It specifies CASSQDIPEPGLAIIYEQYF.

This clone came up once. V usage is TRBV19 and J usage is TRBJ2-3; 7 bases match TRBD1. This CDR3 has 14 residues. The germline gives CDR1 LNHDA, CDR2 SQIVND (reference sequence). Unmatched junction bases numbered 7, after V lost 10 bases and J lost 0 bases. The CDR3 DNA reads as TGTGCCAATTCCGGGACAGCTAGCACAGATACGCAGTATTTT. It is translated as CANSGTASTDTQYF.

This sequence joins TRBV6-5 and TRBJ2-3; 7 bases map to TRBD1. Germline CDR1 and CDR2: MNHEY and SVGAGI. V shed 2 bases, J shed 0 bases, and the junction held 2 bases outside the gene matches. There are 15 residues in the CDR3. For the CDR3, the DNA is TGTGCCAGCAGTTACCTGGGACAGAGCACAGATACGCAGTATTTT. It codes for CASSYLGQSTDTQYF.

This clone was observed once. This chain's CDR3 is CASSFNPGETQYF. CDR3 nucleotide sequence: TGTGCCAGCAGCTTTAATCCGGGGGAGACCCAGTACTTC. V and J are TRBV7-8 and TRBJ2-5, with TRBD2 as a possible D gene (5 bases). V was trimmed by 3 bases and J by 5 bases, leaving 10 bases between them. Per the germline V gene, CDR1 is SGHVS and CDR2 is FQNEAQ. The CDR3 sequence is 13 residues long.

This rearrangement joins TRBV7-2 to TRBJ2-3, with 9 bases identical to TRBD2. This CDR3 region has 17 residues. The junction had 7 bases not matched to a gene; V was cut back by 3 bases and J by 0 bases. CDR1 is SGHTA, CDR2 FQGNSA, per germline. CDR3 sequence (DNA): TGTGCCAGCAGCTTCAGGACTAGCGAATTTAGCACAGATACGCAGTATTTT. This gives the protein CASSFRTSEFSTDTQYF.

This chain uses TRBV5-1 with TRBJ2-2; TRBD1 aligns across 9 bases. The CDR3 extends over 16 amino acids. V trimming: 3 bases; J trimming: 2 bases; junction bases outside the gene matches: 5. Germline CDR1 SGHRS, CDR2 YFSETQ. As DNA, the CDR3 is TGCGCCAGCAGCTCGGGACAGGGCGCTAACACCGGGGAGCTGTTTTTT. Translated, it gives CASSSGQGANTGELFF.

The chain uses TRBV7-9 and TRBJ2-5, with D possibly TRBD2 on 5 matching bases. Per the germline V gene, CDR1 is SEHNR and CDR2 is FQNEAQ (reference sequence). The CDR3 contains 13 residues. V was shortened by 5 bases and J by 2 bases, with 9 bases between the two germline ends. CDR3 in amino acids: CASSTGLQETQYF. The CDR3 DNA sequence: TGTGCCAGCAGCACCGGACTTCAAGAGACCCAGTACTTC.

V gene TRBV29-1 combines with J gene TRBJ2-5; 11 bases fit TRBD1. The germline gives CDR1 SQVTM, CDR2 ANQGSEA. V lost 8 bases, J lost 5 bases, and 13 bases stayed unmatched. The CDR3 is 15 amino acids. The CDR3 bases are TGCAGCACCCGGGACAGGGGGGGCCAGTTGGAGACCCAGTACTTC. Protein: CSTRDRGGQLETQYF.

The chain links TRBV5-1 to TRBJ1-1, with 10 bases aligning to TRBD1. Germline CDR1 reads SGHRS; CDR2 reads YFSETQ. The CDR3 length is 17 residues. V lost 0 bases, J lost 0 bases, and 5 bases stayed unmatched. CDR3 amino acids: CASSLAGTGDMNTEAFF. The CDR3 region has the DNA TGCGCCAGCAGCTTGGCCGGGACAGGGGATATGAACACTGAAGCTTTCTTT.

The V call is TRBV28, the J call TRBJ1-5; a possible D gene is TRBD1 (5 bases). The germline V and J ends were trimmed by 11 bases and 4 bases, with 12 bases remaining between them. Germline lookup yields CDR1 MDHEN and CDR2 SYDVKM. The CDR3 covers 12 residues. The CDR3, as DNA: TGTGCCGGCCACAGGCGAAATCAGCCCCAGCATTTT. Protein sequence: CAGHRRNQPQHF.

The rearrangement links TRBV29-1 to TRBJ2-5; 16 bases match TRBD2. Germline values: CDR1 SQVTM, CDR2 ANQGSEA. V dropped 4 bases and J dropped 5; count of bases not matched to a gene: 4. CDR3 length equals 15 residues. CDR3 sequence: CSVGSGLAGGETQYF. The CDR3 DNA is TGCAGCGTTGGATCGGGACTAGCGGGGGGGGAGACCCAGTACTTC.

As regards this clone: A read error may produce the germline difference seen at one junction end. V is TRBV7-7 and J is TRBJ2-1, with 7 bases fitting TRBD1. Germline-derived CDR1 and CDR2 are SSHAT and FNYEAQ (reference sequence). This CDR3 region has 13 residues. The CDR3 bases are TGTGCTAGCAGCACAGACAGGGCAGGAGAGCAGTTCTTC. This translates into CASSTDRAGEQFF.

V gene TRBV4-2 combines with J gene TRBJ1-6, with D unresolved. This CDR3 has 17 residues. Germline lookup yields CDR1 LGHNA and CDR2 YNFKEQ. Between the trimmed V and J ends, which lost 0 bases and 9 bases, there was a span of 18 bases. The CDR3 sequence: CASSQDRRLSGGSPLHF. CDR3 coding DNA: TGTGCCAGCAGCCAAGATCGGAGGCTCTCCGGAGGTTCACCCCTCCACTTT.

The rearrangement joins TRBV7-2 to TRBJ1-4, with TRBD1 matching 10 bases. Germline V gives CDR1 SGHTA, CDR2 FQGNSA. V gave up 5 bases and J gave up 6 bases; unmatched junction bases: 9. The CDR3 runs 16 residues. CDR3 in amino acids: CASSHGSGTGDEKLFF. The CDR3 nucleotides are TGTGCCAGCAGCCATGGATCCGGGACAGGGGATGAAAAACTGTTTTTT.

This clone was seen a single time. V and J are TRBV2 and TRBJ2-5, with D possibly TRBD1 on 6 matching bases. Germline V gives CDR1 SNHLY, CDR2 FYNNEI. This CDR3 contains 14 residues. The V end was cut by 5 bases, the J end by 7 bases, with 17 bases between. Written as DNA, the CDR3 is TGTGCCAGCAGTCCGGGCTTCGCCAGGGGGACCCAGTACTTC. Translating gives CASSPGFARGTQYF.

The table lists this clone with a count of one. The V and J genes are TRBV7-6 and TRBJ2-1; possible D gene TRBD2, 6 bases. The germline V and J ends were trimmed by 5 bases and 8 bases, with 13 bases remaining between them. The CDR3 is 13 amino acids. CDR1 is SGHVS and CDR2 is FNYEAQ in the germline V gene. CDR3 in DNA: TGTGCCAGCAGCCCCGGGTGGGGGGATGAGCAGTTCTTC. It codes for CASSPGWGDEQFF.

This chain links TRBV5-4 with TRBJ2-5, with 9 positions matching TRBD1. Looked up from germline, CDR1 is SGHNT and CDR2 is YYREEE (reference sequence). J gave up 7 bases and V 0 bases, and 10 bases lay outside the gene matches. This CDR3 is built from 16 residues. Written as DNA, the CDR3 is TGTGCCAGCAGCTTGGGGGTGACAGGGGGACAGTGGACCCAGTACTTC. The encoded protein is CASSLGVTGGQWTQYF.

The rearrangement uses TRBV6-5 and TRBJ2-1; 9 bases line up with TRBD1. Germline V gives CDR1 MNHEY, CDR2 SVGAGI. The trim removed 5 bases at V and 2 bases at J, leaving 4 bases unmatched. The CDR3 spans 15 residues. CDR3 in amino acids: CASSHRQGAYNEQFF. Here the CDR3 DNA reads TGTGCCAGCAGTCATCGACAGGGGGCCTACAATGAGCAGTTCTTC.

The chain uses TRBV4-1 and TRBJ1-5; 7 bases are shared with TRBD1. Per the germline V gene, CDR1 is MGHRA and CDR2 is YSYEKL. V dropped 1 base and J dropped 4; count of bases not matched to a gene: 1. CDR3 length equals 14 residues. The CDR3 nucleotides are TGCGCCAGCAGCCAAGTGACAGGGAATCAGCCCCAGCATTTT. Amino acid sequence: CASSQVTGNQPQHF.

The chain couples TRBV7-9 to TRBJ1-1; no clear D. V lost 2 bases and J 5 bases, leaving 6 bases between the germline ends. The CDR3 contains 12 residues. Germline lookup yields CDR1 SEHNR and CDR2 FQNEAQ (reference sequence). In DNA, the CDR3 is TGTGCCAGCAGCTTAAGAGGAACTGAAGCTTTCTTT. Amino acid sequence: CASSLRGTEAFF. Drawing the rest from reference TRBV7-9 and TRBJ1-1, the complete variable domain is DTGVSQNPRHKITKRGQNVTFRCDPISEHNRLYWYRQTLGQGPEFLTYFQNEAQLEKSRLLSDRFSAERPKGSFSTLEIQRTEQGDSAMYLCASSLRGTEAFFGQGTRLTVV.